Listed here is a single TCR beta chain. What it recognizes is unknown. The data were taken from a study of T cell responses to AZD1222 COVID-19 vaccine. The study, taken as a whole, reports: CD4 TCRs linked to vaccination spanned spike, dominating at 160-218 and 743-854. Clonal diversity may have been underestimated in mostly white British donors. A rise in Spike-specific TCR breadth and depth followed two AZD1222 doses. Unmutated variant regions are reportedly targeted by nearly half of spike-specific TCRs.

Only in-frame clones appear in the TCRdb table, and some are missing; sequencing was by immunoSEQ multiplex PCR. The data contain 150,000 or so clones, just over 90% of them singletons. Germline V gene sequence: CDR1 LGHNT, CDR2 FRNRAP. With 6 bases removed from V and 3 bases from J, the gap between germline ends came to 15 bases. The CDR3 loop spans 15 amino acids. The origin of this receptor is an adult who received the AZD1222 COVID-19 vaccine. This specimen consisted of peripheral blood, obtained 28 days after the second AZD1222 dose. The chain employs TRBV12-5 and TRBJ2-1; D is ambiguous. The CDR3 region has the DNA TGTGCTAGTGGCAGAACCGCCGACATCTACAATGAGCAGTTCTTC. It codes for CASGRTADIYNEQFF. Using reference TRBV12-5 and TRBJ2-1 for the parts outside the CDR3, the full variable domain is DARVTQTPRHKVTEMGQEVTMRCQPILGHNTVFWYRQTMMQGLELLAYFRNRAPLDDSGMPKDRFSAEMPDATLATLKIQPSEPRDSAVYFCASGRTADIYNEQFFGPGTRLTVL.